Sequencing of this T cell receptor (beta chain) was carried out in a study of blood T cell repertoires in COVID-19. Study-wide background: Both acute and convalescent COVID-19 samples were obtained from the United States, Italy and Spain. T cells, B-cell-depleted T cells, or PBMCs supplied cDNA or gDNA.

In the authors' workflow: Estimation of nucleated cell counts was performed using reference gene primer amplification. The repertoire was sequenced with immunoSEQ multiplex PCR; TCRdb's copy has only in-frame clones and lacks some. V, J and clone size reflect that table, while D and trimming were determined from the DNA. Of about 40,000 clones listed, 75% to 80% are singletons. Sequences were obtained from peripheral blood. The sequence was collected from a woman in her sixties or seventies with acute or convalescent COVID-19.

CDR3 in DNA: TGTGCCAGCAGGTACGGAACAGGGGAGGCTGGCTACACCTTC. Its protein is CASRYGTGEAGYTF. V is TRBV27 and J is TRBJ1-2, with 7 bases matching TRBD1. The CDR3 spans 14 residues. The germline gives CDR1 MNHEY, CDR2 SMNVEV (reference sequence). J gave up 7 bases and V 6 bases, and 11 bases lay outside the gene matches.